This is a list of T cell receptor beta chains from one sample in a study of blood T cell repertoires in COVID-19. Using immunoSEQ multiplex PCR, the repertoire was profiled, and TCRdb retains in-frame clones only, with some absent. Of under 300,000 clones listed, around four fifths were seen once; the top ten hold roughly 4%. Input material: peripheral blood. These receptors were collected from a woman aged 40 to 55 with active or convalescent COVID-19. Each CDR3 is given with its conserved first and last residue. Each record gives: V gene, J gene, D gene, clone size, CDR3 protein, CDR3 DNA. D genes are given only for firm matches. Not every row has a clone size; where given, it reads once, few, many or a size class.

TRBV15,TRBJ2-3,TRBD1,.,CATSREGTGLPDTQYF,TGTGCCACCAGCAGAGAGGGGACAGGGTTGCCAGATACGCAGTATTTT
TRBV11-2,TRBJ2-1,TRBD2,.,CASSSGTSGARWQFF,TGTGCCAGCAGCTCAGGGACTAGCGGGGCTCGGTGGCAGTTCTTC
TRBV4-1,TRBJ1-5,.,few,CASSQGTRPQHF,TGCGCCAGCAGCCAAGGCACGAGGCCCCAGCATTTT
TRBV4-2,TRBJ1-6,.,.,CASSQNPQGTDNSPLHF,TGTGCCAGCAGCCAAAACCCTCAGGGGACGGATAATTCACCCCTCCACTTT
TRBV19,TRBJ1-5,TRBD1,.,CASSAPGQGRGGQPQHF,TGTGCCAGTAGTGCGCCGGGACAGGGGCGGGGCGGTCAGCCCCAGCATTTT
TRBV7-7,TRBJ2-2,TRBD1,.,CASSPRTGGTGELFF,TGTGCCAGCAGCCCCCGGACAGGGGGAACCGGGGAGCTGTTTTTT
TRBV28,TRBJ1-5,TRBD1,.,CASSQTGGNNQPQHF,TGTGCCAGCAGTCAGACAGGGGGGAACAATCAGCCCCAGCATTTT
TRBV27,TRBJ1-1,.,.,CASSAFTGMNTEAFF,TGTGCCAGCAGTGCCTTCACAGGGATGAACACTGAAGCTTTCTTT
TRBV28,TRBJ1-1,TRBD1,.,CASSPPQGAGTEAFF,TGTGCCAGCAGTCCGCCACAGGGGGCTGGGACTGAAGCTTTCTTT
TRBV30,TRBJ2-1,.,once,CAWNRGGSYNEQFF,TGTGCCTGGAATAGAGGAGGTTCCTACAATGAGCAGTTCTTC
TRBV14,TRBJ2-1,.,.,CASSQDVKPSYNEQFF,TGTGCCAGCAGCCAAGATGTCAAACCGAGCTACAATGAGCAGTTCTTC
TRBV5-4,TRBJ1-1,TRBD1,.,CASSDRGIMNTEAFF,TGTGCCAGCAGTGACAGGGGTATCATGAACACTGAAGCTTTCTTT
TRBV9,TRBJ1-5,.,.,CASSPYANVNQPQHF,TGTGCCAGCAGCCCATATGCGAACGTTAATCAGCCCCAGCATTTT
TRBV5-8,TRBJ1-1,.,.,CASSRIAGGSGSTEAFF,TGTGCCAGCAGCCGAATCGCGGGGGGAAGTGGAAGCACTGAAGCTTTCTTT
TRBV11-3,TRBJ1-1,.,.,CASSLEGTGRDTEAFF,TGTGCCAGCAGCTTAGAAGGTACAGGGAGGGACACTGAAGCTTTCTTT
TRBV18,TRBJ1-4,TRBD1,.,CASSPETGGEKLFF,TGTGCCAGCTCACCGGAGACAGGGGGTGAAAAACTGTTTTTT
TRBV9,TRBJ2-6,.,.,CASSTPSGVSGANVLTF,TGTGCCAGCAGCACCCCCTCGGGGGTCTCTGGGGCCAACGTCCTGACTTTC
TRBV7-3,TRBJ2-1,TRBD2,once,CASSSGLAGGGEQFF,TGTGCCAGCAGCTCCGGACTAGCGGGGGGTGGAGAGCAGTTCTTC
TRBV14,TRBJ1-1,.,once,CASSQAPGVTEAFF,TGTGCCAGCAGCCAAGCACCGGGGGTCACTGAAGCTTTCTTT
TRBV11-2,TRBJ1-3,TRBD1,once,CASSLRGQGAIGNTIYF,TGTGCCAGCAGCCTTAGGGGACAGGGGGCTATTGGAAACACCATATATTTT
TRBV28,TRBJ1-1,.,.,CASSLRTDEAFF,TGTGCCAGCAGTCTCCGGACAGATGAAGCTTTCTTT
TRBV15,TRBJ2-1,TRBD2,.,CATSRDGVAGSSYNEQFF,TGTGCCACCAGCAGAGATGGGGTAGCGGGGTCCTCCTACAATGAGCAGTTCTTC
TRBV7-3,TRBJ2-7,.,few,CASSLGTAFEQYF,TGTGCCAGCAGCTTGGGGACTGCTTTTGAGCAGTACTTC
TRBV2,TRBJ1-1,.,few,CASRQAFLNTEAFF,TGTGCCAGCAGGCAGGCGTTTCTGAACACTGAAGCTTTCTTT
TRBV5-1,TRBJ2-3,.,.,CASSFGRGVTDTQYF,TGCGCCAGCAGCTTCGGGCGGGGTGTCACAGATACGCAGTATTTT
TRBV27,TRBJ1-2,.,.,CASSLRGGYGYTF,TGTGCCAGCAGTTTAAGGGGGGGCTATGGCTACACCTTC
TRBV7-3,TRBJ1-1,.,once,CASSLMGGGRDTEAFF,TGTGCCAGCAGCTTAATGGGTGGGGGCAGGGACACTGAAGCTTTCTTT
TRBV4-1,TRBJ1-2,.,.,CASSQVSVANYGYTF,TGCGCCAGCAGCCAAGTATCCGTAGCTAACTATGGCTACACCTTC
TRBV7-9,TRBJ1-3,TRBD1,.,CASSLTGVSGNTIYF,TGTGCCAGCAGCTTAACAGGGGTCTCTGGAAACACCATATATTTT
TRBV5-1,TRBJ1-2,TRBD1,few,CASSLGGQMTNYGYTF,TGCGCCAGCAGCTTGGGGGGACAGATGACTAACTATGGCTACACCTTC
TRBV2,TRBJ1-2,.,.,CASSVGSVPSF,TGTGCCAGCAGTGTGGGGAGTGTACCCTCCTTC
TRBV5-1,TRBJ1-2,.,.,CASVSDRGSSGYTF,TGCGCCAGCGTCTCCGATAGGGGCTCCTCGGGCTACACCTTC
TRBV27,TRBJ1-1,.,.,CASSLIREVGNTEAFF,TGTGCCAGCAGTTTAATTAGGGAGGTGGGGAACACTGAAGCTTTCTTT
TRBV27,TRBJ1-6,.,.,CASSFSSSPLHF,TGTGCCAGCAGTTTTTCTAGCTCACCCCTCCACTTT
TRBV7-3,TRBJ1-2,TRBD1,.,CASSLNRGGDGYTF,TGTGCCAGCAGCTTAAACAGGGGTGGTGATGGCTACACCTTC
TRBV19,TRBJ1-2,TRBD1,.,CASSMMSGTGQGYTF,TGTGCCAGTAGTATGATGTCGGGGACAGGGCAAGGCTACACCTTC
TRBV9,TRBJ1-2,.,.,CASSVGPGDYGYTF,.
TRBV19,TRBJ2-1,.,.,CASRRVGEQFF,TGTGCCAGTAGGAGGGTCGGGGAGCAGTTCTTC
TRBV5-6,TRBJ2-1,.,few,CASSVTGNSYNEQFF,TGTGCCAGCAGCGTAACAGGGAATTCCTACAATGAGCAGTTCTTC
TRBV3-1/TRBV3-2,TRBJ1-1,.,.,CASSQVIQGGIAFF,TGTGCCAGCAGCCAAGTTATACAAGGGGGTATTGCTTTCTTT
TRBV29-1,TRBJ2-2,TRBD2,.,CSAIFGPWGLAGGMNTGELFF,TGCAGCGCTATATTTGGACCTTGGGGACTAGCGGGGGGCATGAACACCGGGGAGCTGTTTTTT
TRBV11-2,TRBJ2-1,.,.,CASSLAGQEEQFF,TGTGCCAGCAGCTTAGCCGGACAAGAAGAGCAGTTCTTC
TRBV6-1,TRBJ1-2,TRBD1,.,CASSEAVDREEGYGYTF,TGTGCCAGCAGTGAAGCCGTCGACAGGGAGGAGGGCTATGGCTACACCTTC
TRBV2,TRBJ2-1,TRBD1,many,CASSNRQGSYNEQFF,TGTGCCAGCAGTAACCGACAGGGATCCTACAATGAGCAGTTCTTC
TRBV23-1,TRBJ1-5,.,.,CARQNSNQPQHF,TGCGCCAGACAGAATAGCAATCAGCCCCAGCATTTT
TRBV2,TRBJ1-1,TRBD1,once,CASIPLTGGGTEAFF,TGTGCCAGCATTCCCTTAACAGGGGGCGGCACTGAAGCTTTCTTT
TRBV5-1,TRBJ2-2,.,.,CASSLNQGPAGELFF,TGCGCCAGCAGCTTGAACCAGGGGCCGGCCGGGGAGCTGTTTTTT
TRBV7-3,TRBJ2-1,TRBD1,.,CASSAGTGSYNEQFF,TGTGCCAGCAGCGCCGGGACAGGGAGCTACAATGAGCAGTTCTTC
TRBV25-1,TRBJ1-2,.,.,CASSERVSPYGYTF,TGTGCCAGCAGTGAACGGGTTAGCCCCTATGGCTACACCTTC
TRBV3-1/TRBV3-2,TRBJ2-3,TRBD1,.,CASSQYRGRSDTQYF,TGTGCCAGCAGCCAATACAGGGGGCGGTCAGATACGCAGTATTTT
TRBV6-4,TRBJ2-3,.,.,CASSDLGADDTQYF,TGTGCCAGCAGTGACTTGGGGGCTGATGATACGCAGTATTTT
TRBV7-2,TRBJ2-2,.,.,CASSLAGGGGELFF,TGTGCCAGCAGCTTAGCGGGCGGAGGCGGGGAGCTGTTTTTT
TRBV25-1,TRBJ2-2,.,.,CASSPGVGQGSNMELFF,TGTGCCAGCAGTCCTGGGGTGGGGCAGGGCTCTAACATGGAGCTGTTTTTT
TRBV14,TRBJ1-6,TRBD1,.,CASSPGQGVLSPLHF,TGTGCCAGCAGCCCAGGACAGGGGGTGCTTTCACCCCTCCACTTT
TRBV2,TRBJ1-6,TRBD1,.,CASRRNRGPPGSPLHF,TGTGCCAGCAGGAGGAACAGGGGGCCGCCTGGGTCACCCCTCCACTTT
TRBV15,TRBJ1-2,.,.,CATSRDKRINYGYTF,TGTGCCACCAGCAGAGATAAGAGAATTAACTATGGCTACACCTTC
TRBV9,TRBJ2-2,.,.,CASSLITGELFF,TGTGCCAGCAGCCTTATCACCGGGGAGCTGTTTTTT
TRBV11-2,TRBJ2-4,TRBD2,.,CASSLELAGDLEGKNIQYF,TGTGCCAGCAGCTTAGAACTAGCGGGGGATCTAGAGGGCAAAAACATTCAGTACTTC
TRBV19,TRBJ2-1,TRBD1,.,CASSGQGVFNEQFF,TGTGCCAGTAGTGGACAGGGGGTGTTCAATGAGCAGTTCTTC
TRBV7-9,TRBJ2-1,TRBD1,few,CASSLTTGVGEQFF,TGTGCCAGCAGCTTAACTACAGGGGTAGGTGAGCAGTTCTTC